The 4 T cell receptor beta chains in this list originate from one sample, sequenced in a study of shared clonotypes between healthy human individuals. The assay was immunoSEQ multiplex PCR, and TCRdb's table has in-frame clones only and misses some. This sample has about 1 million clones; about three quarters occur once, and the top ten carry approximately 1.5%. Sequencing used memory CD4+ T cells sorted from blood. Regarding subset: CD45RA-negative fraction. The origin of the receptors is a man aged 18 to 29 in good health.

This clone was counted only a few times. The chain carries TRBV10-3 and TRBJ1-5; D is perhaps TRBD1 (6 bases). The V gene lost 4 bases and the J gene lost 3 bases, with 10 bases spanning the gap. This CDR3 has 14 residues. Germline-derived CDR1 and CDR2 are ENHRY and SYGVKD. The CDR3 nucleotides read TGTGCCATCAGTGTCGGACAGATCAATCAGCCCCAGCATTTT. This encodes CAISVGQINQPQHF.

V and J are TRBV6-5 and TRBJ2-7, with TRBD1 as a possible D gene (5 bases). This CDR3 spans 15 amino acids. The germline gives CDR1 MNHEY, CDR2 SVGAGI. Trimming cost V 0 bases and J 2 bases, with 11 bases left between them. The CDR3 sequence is CASSYSGLGPYEQYF. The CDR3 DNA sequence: TGTGCCAGCAGTTACTCGGGGCTTGGACCCTACGAGCAGTACTTC.

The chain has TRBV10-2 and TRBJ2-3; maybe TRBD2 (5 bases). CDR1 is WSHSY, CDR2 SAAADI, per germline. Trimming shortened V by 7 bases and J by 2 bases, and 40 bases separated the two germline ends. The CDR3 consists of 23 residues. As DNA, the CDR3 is TGCGCCAGCAAGGTCGAGGCCTCCGGGTTTGGAACTGGGAGCCTCTTCTTCACAGATACGCAGTATTTT. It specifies CASKVEASGFGTGSLFFTDTQYF.

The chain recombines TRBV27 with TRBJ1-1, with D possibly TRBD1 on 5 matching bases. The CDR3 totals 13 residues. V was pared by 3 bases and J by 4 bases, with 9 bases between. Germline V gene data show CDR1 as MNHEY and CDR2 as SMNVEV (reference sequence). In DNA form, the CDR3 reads TGTGCCAGCAGTTTCGGGGCGGCCACTGAAGCTTTCTTT. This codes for CASSFGAATEAFF.